The table lists the clone carrying this TCR beta chain with a few counts. This entry is derived from a study of T-cell reconstitution after alpha-beta-depleted transplantation in children. This CDR3 has 12 residues. The V and J ends lost 0 bases and 7 bases respectively, with 6 bases between them. Germline CDR1 ENHRY, CDR2 SYGVKD. This sample's TCRbeta library carried unique molecular identifier barcodes. TCRdb re-called the PCR reads with MiXCR, one entry per CDR3 protein. The sample includes roughly 570,000 distinct CDR3 sequences, roughly 30% of them seen just once. Specimen: PBMCs, collected before TCRalphabeta/CD19-depleted stem cell transplant. The TCR originated in a boy under two years old with Wiskott-Aldrich syndrome, due to receive a stem cell transplant. The chain links TRBV10-3 to TRBJ1-1; no definite D call. The CDR3 sequence: CAISESAREAFF. The DNA for the CDR3 is TGTGCCATCAGTGAGTCTGCCCGTGAAGCTTTCTTT.